The rows below give T cell receptor beta chains drawn from one sample of a study of blood T cell repertoires in COVID-19. Here immunoSEQ multiplex PCR was the method, and the copy in TCRdb shows in-frame clones only, minus some. The table records around 170,000 clones, about 74% of them present only once. The material sequenced was peripheral blood. These receptors were obtained from a woman older than 75 with acute or convalescent COVID-19. Both conserved end residues are part of each CDR3. D genes are given only for firm matches. Clone size appears in some rows only: once, few, many, or a class for an expanded clone.

TRBJ1-1	TRBV9	-	TRBD1	TGTGCCAGCAGCGTAGGGACAGGGAACACTGAAGCTTTCTTT	CASSVGTGNTEAFF
TRBJ1-2	TRBV24-1	-	TRBD1	TGTGCCACCAGTGACCCGGGACAGGGGGAAACTAACTATGGCTACACCTTC	CATSDPGQGETNYGYTF
TRBJ1-2	TRBV30	-	-	TGTGCCTGGACTGGACTGAATTATGGCTACACCTTC	CAWTGLNYGYTF
TRBJ1-5	TRBV7-9	-	TRBD1	TGTGCCAGCAGCCAAGCAGGGGGCCTCAATCAGCCCCAGCATTTT	CASSQAGGLNQPQHF
TRBJ2-7	TRBV9	-	TRBD2	TGTGCCAGCAGCCCGGGGGCCAGCGGGAGCTCCTACGAGCAGTACTTC	CASSPGASGSSYEQYF
TRBJ1-5	TRBV19	-	TRBD1	TGTGCCAGTAGCACAACAGGGGGTAATCAGCCCCAGCATTTT	CASSTTGGNQPQHF
TRBJ2-5	TRBV5-1	-	-	TGCGCCAGCAGTCCGGGTTTACAAGAGACCCAGTACTTC	CASSPGLQETQYF
TRBJ2-1	TRBV28	-	TRBD2	TGTGTGACTAGCGGGAGTCCGTACAATGAGCAGTTCTTC	CVTSGSPYNEQFF
TRBJ2-7	TRBV5-1	-	TRBD1	TGCGCCAGCAGCTGGGGGACAGGGGGTGACGAGCAGTACTTC	CASSWGTGGDEQYF
TRBJ2-1	TRBV6-6	-	TRBD1	TGTGCCAGCAGACCTGGACAGGGTAGGGACAATGAGCAGTTCTTC	CASRPGQGRDNEQFF
TRBJ1-3	TRBV7-3	-	-	TGTGCCAGCAGCTTCTCAGGGGAGGGATCCGGAAACACCATATATTTT	CASSFSGEGSGNTIYF
TRBJ2-5	TRBV27	-	TRBD1	TGTGCCAGCAGTCTAAGACAGGGCGAGACCCAGTACTTC	CASSLRQGETQYF
TRBJ1-1	TRBV7-9	-	-	TGTGCCAGCAGCTTGGCAGGTGACACTGAAGCTTTCTTT	CASSLAGDTEAFF
TRBJ2-7	TRBV3-1/TRBV3-2	-	-	TGTGCCAGCAGCGGCCGGGACTTGACCTACGAGCAGTACTTC	CASSGRDLTYEQYF
TRBJ2-5	TRBV5-1	-	-	TGCGCCAGCAGCTTGAACCCGGCGGGAGAGACCCAGTACTTC	CASSLNPAGETQYF
TRBJ2-1	TRBV11-3	few	TRBD2	TGTGCCAGCAGCTTAGTTACGGGGGGGATCGGTGAGCAGTTCTTC	CASSLVTGGIGEQFF
TRBJ1-5	TRBV28	-	-	TGTGCCAGCAGTCGGCTGGGGGCCACCAATCAGCCCCAGCATTTT	CASSRLGATNQPQHF
TRBJ1-1	TRBV5-4	many	TRBD1	TGTGCCAGCAGCTTGGCGGGTTTGACAGGGATGAACACTGAAGCTTTCTTT	CASSLAGLTGMNTEAFF
TRBJ1-1	TRBV7-9	-	-	TGTGCCAGCAGATCCCAAGGGGACACTGAAGCTTTCTTT	CASRSQGDTEAFF
TRBJ2-7	TRBV28	-	TRBD1	TGTGCCAGCAGTTCCGCTTTTGGCCTGACCACAGGGGGTCTATACGAGCAGTACTTC	CASSSAFGLTTGGLYEQYF
TRBJ1-2	TRBV4-2	few	TRBD1	TGTGCCAGCAGCCAAACCGACAGGGCGGGAGGCTACACCTTC	CASSQTDRAGGYTF
TRBJ2-7	TRBV4-1	-	-	TGCGCCAGCAGCTCCGTCCCGAGGGTATCCGAGCAGTACTTC	CASSSVPRVSEQYF
TRBJ2-5	TRBV27	-	TRBD2	TGTGCCAGCAGTTCTTCCCCAGCGGGAGGCCAAGAGACCCAGTACTTC	CASSSSPAGGQETQYF
TRBJ1-6	TRBV5-4	-	-	TGTGCCAGCAGCTTGGACAGGGTGAATTCACCCCTCCACTTT	CASSLDRVNSPLHF
TRBJ2-2	TRBV6-1	-	-	TGTGCCAGCAGTGAAATCAGGGCCACCGGGGAGCTGTTTTTT	CASSEIRATGELFF
TRBJ2-7	TRBV29-1	-	TRBD1	TGCAGCGTTGTGGGACAGGGGTCTAGCGGAGGGGGGTTATACGAGCAGTACTTC	CSVVGQGSSGGGLYEQYF
TRBJ1-1	TRBV5-1	-	TRBD1	TGCGCCAGCAGCTCGGACAGGGGAGCTTTCTTT	CASSSDRGAFF
TRBJ2-1	TRBV5-6	-	TRBD2	TGTGCCAGCAGACAAGGGGCGGGAGGGCGTCGCGACAATGAGCAGTTCTTC	CASRQGAGGRRDNEQFF
TRBJ1-5	TRBV2	-	-	TGTGCCAGCAGGTCTGGGGCAGGGGAGCAGCCCCAGCATTTT	CASRSGAGEQPQHF
TRBJ2-7	TRBV6-6	-	-	TGTGCCAGCAACAGCAATTCCTACGAGCAGTACTTC	CASNSNSYEQYF
TRBJ1-1	TRBV7-2	-	-	TGTGCCAGCAGCGTACAGGGATTCGACACTGAAGCTTTCTTT	CASSVQGFDTEAFF
TRBJ2-7	TRBV19	-	-	TGTGCCAGTAGTATGAGGTTGCCTGCCTACGAGCAGTACTTC	CASSMRLPAYEQYF
TRBJ2-5	TRBV5-1	-	-	TGCGCCAGCAGCCCAACAGGTCTCCAAGAGACCCAGTACTTC	CASSPTGLQETQYF
TRBJ2-1	TRBV12-5	few	-	TGTGCTAGTGGTTTGTCGCGCGGGGACCGAGCTCCTGAGGACAATGAGCAGTTCTTC	CASGLSRGDRAPEDNEQFF
TRBJ2-1	TRBV7-2	-	TRBD2	TGTGCCAGCAGCTTAGGAACTAGCGGGGCCAGCTCCTACAATGAGCAGTTCTTC	CASSLGTSGASSYNEQFF
TRBJ1-6	TRBV7-2	once	-	TGTGCCAGCAGCTTAGATCTGGTGACGCGGAATTCACCCCTCCACTTT	CASSLDLVTRNSPLHF
TRBJ2-3	TRBV29-1	few	-	TGCAGCGTTGAGGCTAGCGCTGCCACAGATACGCAGTATTTT	CSVEASAATDTQYF
TRBJ2-7	TRBV7-8	-	TRBD1	TGTGCCAGCAGCCGAGACAGGGGGAGCTACGAGCAGTACTTC	CASSRDRGSYEQYF
TRBJ2-1	TRBV19	-	-	TGTGCCAGTAGTATCTCCGGCGGGACTCATAGGCGCTACAATGAGCAGTTCTTC	CASSISGGTHRRYNEQFF
TRBJ2-5	TRBV24-1	few	-	TGTGCCACAGGGGAAGGAGAGACCCAGTACTTC	CATGEGETQYF
TRBJ1-1	TRBV3-1/TRBV3-2	-	-	TGTGCCAGCAGCCAACGTGGGGGGGTGAACACTGAAGCTTTCTTT	CASSQRGGVNTEAFF